This TCR beta chain was captured in a study of T-cell memory formation after mild COVID-19. This CDR3 comprises 15 residues. With 4 bases clipped from V and 4 bases from J, the junction kept 6 bases outside the gene matches. CDR1 and CDR2 (germline): LGHDT, YNNKEL (reference sequence). This clonotype was recorded a few times. The antigen is not known. The study's findings and limits: Of the contracting clones, CD4+ ones lay mainly in CM and EM, and CD8+ ones in EMRA.

TCRdb re-called the 5' RACE reads with MiXCR, one entry per CDR3 protein. The data show under 250,000 distinct CDR3 sequences, about 11% seen once. The TCR was taken from a man aged 18-30 years who had mild COVID-19 (a few samples of this study predate the infection). Cell type and time point are not known. The chain recombines TRBV3-1 with TRBJ2-3, with 9 bases that match TRBD2. Sequenced sample: PBMCs or a T cell subset sorted from them (not recorded which). The CDR3 nucleotides read TGTGCCAGCAGCCGCGGCGGGGGGGCGTCAGATACGCAGTATTTT. Translation: CASSRGGGASDTQYF.